These T cell receptor beta chains were read from a single sample in a study of blood T cells in healthy people across ages. TCRdb re-called the 5' RACE reads with MiXCR, one entry per CDR3 protein. The table records 500,000 to 550,000 distinct CDR3 sequences, less than 25% of them present only once. Another study also made use of these data, one on T cells of mothers and their children.

The sample was blood. The receptors shown here come from a boy aged 10-17 years in good health. Each CDR3 is given with its conserved first and last residue.

>14|TRBJ1-2|TRBV14
CASSQAATDFSYTF
>15|TRBJ2-5|TRBV5-6
CASSFPGGIQETQYF
>13|TRBJ1-1|TRBV28
CASSPTGITEAFF
>15|TRBJ2-3|TRBV4-1
CASKVLAGATDTQYF
>14|TRBJ2-2|TRBV12-3/TRBV12-4
CASSSTMNTGELFF
>15|-|TRBV5-1
CASSLPGQGIDEQFF
>13|TRBJ1-2|TRBV25-1
CASSEAVNYGYTF
>13|TRBJ2-7|TRBV7-6
CASSSDFSYEQYF
>14|TRBJ1-2|TRBV11-2
CASSLGMLNYGYTF
>14|-|TRBV7-2
CASSLVDGDYEQYF
>13|TRBJ2-7|TRBV7-9
CASSVYRFYEQYF
>16|TRBJ1-4|TRBV7-9
CASSLLSSGGTEKLFF
>16|TRBJ1-2|TRBV4-1
CASSFMVEALGYGYTF
>11|TRBJ1-1|TRBV20-1
CSADGPGKAFF
>15|TRBJ2-2|TRBV2
CASSSTPGDTGELFF
>17|TRBJ1-4|TRBV20-1
CSAIDRVRSATNEKLFF
>17|TRBJ2-7|TRBV12-3/TRBV12-4
CASSYSRPRDNSYEQYF
>14|TRBJ1-6|TRBV9
CASSVEGGNSPLHF
>13|TRBJ1-5|TRBV7-3
CASSPGSGQPQHF
>15|TRBJ1-2|TRBV6-5
CASSYSGRGQAGYTF
>12|TRBJ1-2|TRBV29-1
CSVEDSLYGYTF
>13|TRBJ2-2|TRBV4-3
CASSQGTHGELFF
>13|-|TRBV6-2/TRBV6-3
CASSRDIQYEQYF
>14|TRBJ2-5|TRBV9
CASSVTSYQETQYF
>15|TRBJ2-5|TRBV4-2
CASSHGDLGRETQYF
>16|TRBJ2-5|TRBV4-1
CASSQMTGGVRETQYF
>14|TRBJ2-7|TRBV28
CASSLRAAPLEQYF
>13|TRBJ1-4|TRBV20-1
CSAMTGTNEKLFF
>13|TRBJ1-2|TRBV7-2
CASSLGFAYGYTF
>14|TRBJ1-2|TRBV4-1
CASSQVRASYGYTF
>14|TRBJ2-3|TRBV5-1
CASSLALGRDTQYF
>14|TRBJ1-1|TRBV12-3/TRBV12-4
CASSPLAANTEAFF
>16|TRBJ2-4|TRBV7-9
CASSLDSWGAKNIQYF
>12|TRBJ1-1|TRBV29-1
CSVEAGPTEAFF
>15|TRBJ2-7|TRBV28
CASSLRDRVVYEQYF
>16|TRBJ2-2|TRBV18
CASSLAGVRNTGELFF
>13|TRBJ2-3|TRBV28
CASRKGGADTQYF
>14|TRBJ2-1|TRBV5-6
CVSSLAGAINEQSF
>15|TRBJ2-1|TRBV29-1
CSVENLAGGPNEQFF
>15|TRBJ2-1|TRBV27
CASSLPAGGHNEQFF
>13|-|TRBV13
CASSSTDFYEQYF
>14|TRBJ2-5|TRBV20-1
CSAALRGRGETQYF
>16|TRBJ2-2|TRBV4-2
CASSPSPGQNTGELFF
>13|TRBJ1-2|TRBV28
CASSQTPLHGYTF
>17|TRBJ2-5|TRBV5-6
CASSSTGLASPEETQYF
>19|TRBJ2-7|TRBV28
CASSLLTSGRGSLLYEQYF
>12|TRBJ1-2|TRBV7-9
CASSDNTAGYTF
>15|TRBJ2-3|TRBV20-1
CSAVGASGGTDTQYF
>15|TRBJ2-7|TRBV9
CASSASGTSAYEQYF
>15|TRBJ1-2|TRBV6-5
CAIKRSGQGFGGYTF
>12|TRBJ2-1|TRBV12-3/TRBV12-4
CAIPDRRNEQFF
>16|TRBJ2-1|TRBV20-1
CSASYSAGASVNEQFF
>16|TRBJ1-5|TRBV4-1
CASSPTPGGRNQPQHF
>16|TRBJ2-1|TRBV29-1
CSVEERGRSSYNEQFF
>15|TRBJ2-2|TRBV24-1
CATSDLGLDTGELFF
>16|TRBJ1-4|TRBV7-2
CASSLARTGNVEKLFF
>15|TRBJ1-1|TRBV10-3
CAISESREINTEAFF
>16|TRBJ2-3|TRBV7-2
CASSKSTSVSTDTQYF
>11|TRBJ2-7|TRBV28
CASSFMYEQYF
>15|TRBJ2-6|TRBV6-4
CASSDSQSGANVLTF